What follows are 13 T cell receptor beta chains derived from one specimen sequenced in a study of shared clonotypes between healthy human individuals. In the naive CD8 group, cells lacked CD45RO and were positively selected for CCR7, so terminally differentiated effector memory CD45RA+ cells were left out. Repertoires were generated with immunoSEQ multiplex PCR, while TCRdb's copy carries only in-frame clones and drops some. The sample has hundreds of thousands of clones; 95% to 98% are singletons. Sequencing was performed on naive CD8+ T cells sorted from blood. All receptors come from a man aged 25-45 years in good health.

This sequence joins TRBV10-2 and TRBJ1-1; 8 bases map to TRBD1. V was clipped by 6 bases and J by 2 bases; unmatched bases: 11. Germline V lookup: CDR1 WSHSY, CDR2 SAAADI. The CDR3 loop spans 16 amino acids. The CDR3 DNA sequence: TGCGCCAGCAGGCCCTTGTCAGGGGGCAGCAACACTGAAGCTTTCTTT. It encodes CASRPLSGGSNTEAFF.

The genes are TRBV7-8 and TRBJ2-7; 9 nucleotides line up with TRBD1. Germline CDR1 reads SGHVS; CDR2 reads FQNEAQ. The CDR3 sequence is 16 residues long. V shed 0 bases, J shed 0 bases, and the junction held 3 bases outside the gene matches. The CDR3, as DNA: TGTGCCAGCAGCTTAGCGCTGGACAGGGGCTCCTACGAGCAGTACTTC. Protein sequence: CASSLALDRGSYEQYF.

A remark on this clone: The junction departs from germline at one end; a sequencing error may be responsible. This chain links TRBV28 with TRBJ2-5; 8 bases are a match to TRBD2. CDR1 and CDR2 from the germline V gene are MDHEN and SYDVKM. The CDR3 totals 12 residues. CDR3 in amino acids: CASTSGGLARDF. The CDR3 DNA reads TGTGCCAGCACCTCGGGAGGGCTAGCGCGAGACTTC.

The chain has TRBV10-2 and TRBJ2-2; the D gene is possibly TRBD1 (5 bases). In germline, CDR1 is WSHSY, CDR2 SAAADI. The CDR3 sequence is 13 residues long. V was clipped by 5 bases and J by 2 bases, with 6 bases between them. CDR3 amino acids: CASSRGNTGELFF. The CDR3 DNA follows: TGCGCCAGCAGTAGGGGTAACACCGGGGAGCTGTTTTTT.

V usage is TRBV27 and J usage is TRBJ2-7; unclear D gene. With 2 bases removed from V and 2 bases from J, the gap between germline ends came to 16 bases. This CDR3 spans 16 amino acids. Germline CDR1 and CDR2: MNHEY and SMNVEV (reference sequence). CDR3: CASSLILTEGAYEQYF. CDR3 nucleotides: TGTGCCAGCAGTTTAATATTGACGGAAGGTGCCTACGAGCAGTACTTC.

The chain is built from TRBV30 and TRBJ2-3, with 10 bases aligning to TRBD2. The CDR3 covers 16 residues. V lost 6 bases to trimming and J lost 5 bases; unmatched junction nucleotides: 14. Germline V gene data show CDR1 as GTSNPN and CDR2 as SVGIG (reference sequence). CDR3 residues: CACPSRLAGVVDTQYF. In DNA, the CDR3 is TGTGCCTGCCCAAGTAGGCTAGCGGGAGTGGTAGATACGCAGTATTTT. Drawing the rest from reference TRBV30 and TRBJ2-3, the complete variable domain is SQTIHQWPATLVQPVGSPLSLECTVEGTSNPNLYWYRQAAGRGLQLLFYSVGIGQISSEVPQNLSASRPQDRQFILSSKKLLLSDSGFYLCACPSRLAGVVDTQYFGPGTRLTVL.

This sequence joins TRBV6-1 and TRBJ2-3, with D possibly TRBD2 on 6 matching bases. Trimming took 10 bases from V and 2 from J, leaving 16 bases between them. The CDR3 has 14 amino acids. From germline, CDR1 is MNHNS and CDR2 SASEGT. The CDR3 loop is CAIPGTPATDTQYF. In DNA form, the CDR3 reads TGTGCCATCCCCGGGACTCCCGCCACAGATACGCAGTATTTT.

The V gene is TRBV27, the J gene TRBJ2-1; a weak D match, TRBD2 (6 bases). This CDR3 comprises 15 residues. Germline loops: CDR1 MNHEY, CDR2 SMNVEV (reference sequence). V lost 4 bases and J lost 2, with 12 bases in between. The CDR3: CASSSRLGAYNEQFF. Here the CDR3 DNA reads TGTGCCAGCAGTTCTAGACTAGGGGCCTACAATGAGCAGTTCTTC.

Of note for this clone: One junction end disagrees with the germline gene, perhaps due to a read error. The chain links TRBV7-7 to TRBJ2-1; 11 bases are shared with TRBD2. Germline V gene sequence: CDR1 SSHAT, CDR2 FNYEAQ (reference sequence). This CDR3 has 16 amino acids. CDR3 amino acids: CASSSAGLADYNEQFF. CDR3 sequence (DNA): TGTGCTAGCAGCAGTGCGGGACTAGCGGATTACAATGAGCAGTTCTTC. Full variable domain (rest looked up from reference TRBV7-7 and TRBJ2-1): GAGVSQSPRYKVTKRGQDVTLRCDPISSHATLYWYQQALGQGPEFLTYFNYEAQPDKSGLPSDRFSAERPEGSISTLTIQRTEQRDSAMYRCASSSAGLADYNEQFFGPGTRLTVL.

V and J are TRBV11-2 and TRBJ2-7, with TRBD2 identical over 7 bases. The germline gives CDR1 SGHAT, CDR2 FQNNGV. The V gene end was trimmed by 2 bases and the J gene end by 1 base; junction bases not matched to a gene: 8. CDR3 size: 16 residues. CDR3 sequence (DNA): TGTGCCAGCAGCTTATTCGGTAGCGGGTATTCCTACGAGCAGTACTTC. The encoded protein is CASSLFGSGYSYEQYF.

This clone came up once. This chain uses TRBV2 with TRBJ2-3; D not resolved. Trimming shortened V by 2 bases and J by 4 bases, and 4 bases separated the two germline ends. CDR1 is SNHLY, CDR2 FYNNEI, per germline. The CDR3 length is 12 residues. The CDR3 protein is CASSERPDTQYF. The DNA of the CDR3 is TGTGCCAGCAGTGAACGCCCAGATACGCAGTATTTT. Together with reference TRBV2 and TRBJ2-3, the CDR3 gives the full variable domain: EPEVTQTPSHQVTQMGQEVILRCVPISNHLYFYWYRQILGQKVEFLVSFYNNEISEKSEIFDDQFSVERPDGSNFTLKIRSTKLEDSAMYFCASSERPDTQYFGPGTRLTVL.

J is TRBJ2-3 and V is TRBV28; possibly TRBD1 for D (5 bases). The V and J ends lost 3 bases and 6 bases respectively, with 13 bases between them. The germline V gene has CDR1 MDHEN and CDR2 SYDVKM. The CDR3 is 14 amino acids. CDR3 DNA: TGTGCCAGCAGTTTGGAGCAGGGATTGGATACGCAGTATTTT. This translates into CASSLEQGLDTQYF.

V is TRBV10-1 and J is TRBJ2-3; no clear D gene. Germline loops: CDR1 WNHNN, CDR2 SYGVQD (reference sequence). The ends were cut back, 4 bases at V and 2 bases at J, with 10 bases in the middle. The CDR3 has 14 residues. The CDR3, as DNA: TGCGCCAGCAGTGCCGAGACCACCACAGATACGCAGTATTTT. Its protein is CASSAETTTDTQYF.